The 21 T cell receptor beta chains listed next were all sequenced from one sample in a study of cytomegalovirus exposure and HLA in healthy donors (dated by TCRdb to the late 2010s). The receptor library was made with the immunoSEQ multiplex PCR assay. In its TCRdb copy, this immuneACCESS table keeps in-frame sequences only and misses some clones. Where compared with another copy, unresolved V genes explain less than half of these, and the others have no known cause. Within this sample are about 280,000 clones, with approximately 90% of them counted one time only. The top ten clones comprise around 0.9% of the sample. Sequenced input: PBMCs. These receptors originate from a woman younger than 30 in good health and CMV-seronegative.

The rearrangement uses TRBV28 and TRBJ2-7; a possible D gene is TRBD1 (6 bases). V lost 2 bases and J 6 bases, leaving 14 bases between the germline ends. CDR1 is MDHEN and CDR2 is SYDVKM in the germline V gene. The CDR3 is made up of 14 amino acids. The CDR3 nucleotides read TGTGCCAGCAGTTTAGGGGGCCTTGGTGGCGAGCAGTACTTC. Protein: CASSLGGLGGEQYF.

The rearrangement uses TRBV7-6 and TRBJ2-3, with D possibly TRBD1 on 6 matching bases. This CDR3 comprises 15 residues. V shed 5 bases and J shed 0 bases, with 12 bases lying between them. Germline CDR1 SGHVS, CDR2 FNYEAQ. The CDR3 DNA reads TGTGCCAGCAGCCTGGGGGCTTCTAGCACAGATACGCAGTATTTT. Residues: CASSLGASSTDTQYF.

The chain couples TRBV7-2 to TRBJ1-2; TRBD1 matches at 7 bases. J gave up 5 bases and V 7 bases, and 22 bases lay outside the gene matches. The CDR3 consists of 18 residues. The V gene's germline CDR1 is SGHTA and CDR2 FQGNSA. This chain's CDR3 is CASTPRQGQRLPKYGYTF. CDR3 coding DNA: TGTGCCAGCACCCCGAGACAGGGCCAACGTCTCCCGAAATATGGCTACACCTTC.

This rearrangement joins TRBV5-4 to TRBJ2-1; 7 nucleotides align to TRBD2. CDR1 and CDR2 from the germline V gene are SGHNT and YYREEE (reference sequence). This CDR3 spans 14 amino acids. The V segment lost 4 bases and the J segment 10 bases; nucleotides outside the gene matches: 11. DNA for the CDR3: TGTGCCAGCAGCCCCACCGGGACTACCAACGAGCAGTTCTTC. Translation: CASSPTGTTNEQFF.

CDR3 in DNA: TGTGCCTGGGCGGGGATCCCCACAGATACGCAGTATTTT. As protein: CAWAGIPTDTQYF. The V call is TRBV30, the J call TRBJ2-3, with D tentatively TRBD2 (6 bases). The CDR3 is 13 amino acids. Deletions cut 5 bases from V and 2 bases from J, with 11 bases between. The germline CDR1 and CDR2 sequences are GTSNPN and SVGIG (reference sequence).

The gene calls are TRBV9 and TRBJ2-3; 7 bases are a match to TRBD2. Trimming took 3 bases from V and 5 from J; bases not matched to a gene: 6. CDR1 is SGDLS and CDR2 is YYNGEE in the germline V gene. This CDR3 has 14 amino acids. The CDR3 nucleotides read TGTGCCAGCAGCGGAGGGACTACAAAAGATACGCAGTATTTT. Amino acids: CASSGGTTKDTQYF.

The rearrangement links TRBV14 to TRBJ2-3, with 7 bases matching TRBD1. Germline V lookup: CDR1 SGHDN, CDR2 FVKESK. Trimming cost V 7 bases and J 3 bases; bases outside gene matches: 7. This CDR3 comprises 14 residues. The CDR3 coding sequence is TGTGCCAGCACCGAGGGGGCTCTGACAGATACGCAGTATTTT. Translated, it gives CASTEGALTDTQYF.

The chain couples TRBV4-2 to TRBJ2-6; 7 nucleotides agree with TRBD1. Germline V gene sequence: CDR1 LGHNA, CDR2 YNFKEQ. This CDR3 has 19 residues. After removal of 2 bases from V and 0 bases from J, the junction contained 10 bases not matched to a gene. Here the CDR3 reads CASSQWERGLGSGANVLTF. Here the CDR3 DNA reads TGTGCCAGCAGCCAATGGGAGAGGGGGCTGGGCTCTGGGGCCAACGTCCTGACTTTC.

The rearrangement links TRBV10-3 to TRBJ1-3; D call uncertain. The germline V gene has CDR1 ENHRY and CDR2 SYGVKD. The CDR3 extends over 14 amino acids. V shed 4 bases and J shed 4 bases, with 11 bases lying between them. This CDR3 is CAISVKGVGNTIYF. CDR3 DNA sequence: TGTGCCATCAGTGTCAAGGGAGTGGGAAACACCATATATTTT.

This chain uses TRBV19 with TRBJ1-1; 10 bases map to TRBD1. This CDR3 contains 17 residues. Germline CDR1 LNHDA, CDR2 SQIVND (reference sequence). V dropped 1 base and J dropped 1; count of bases not matched to a gene: 6. CDR3 residues: CASSIGLGQGSNTEAFF. Written as DNA, the CDR3 is TGTGCCAGTAGTATAGGGTTGGGACAGGGGTCGAACACTGAAGCTTTCTTT.

The J gene is TRBJ1-5, the V gene TRBV4-1; no clear D gene. CDR1 is MGHRA and CDR2 is YSYEKL in the germline V gene. CDR3 length equals 15 residues. The V end was cut by 2 bases, the J end by 0 bases, with 8 bases between. CDR3 bases: TGCGCCAGCAGCCAAAAACAGACTAGCAATCAGCCCCAGCATTTT. It yields the protein CASSQKQTSNQPQHF.

This clone appeared once. The chain uses TRBV5-8 and TRBJ2-7; the D gene is possibly TRBD2 (5 bases). The CDR3 extends over 14 amino acids. Germline V gives CDR1 SGHTS, CDR2 YDEGEE. V gave up 2 bases and J gave up 2 bases, with 11 bases separating them. CDR3 in amino acids: CASSLLEVPYEQYF. For the CDR3, the DNA is TGTGCCAGCAGCTTACTAGAGGTACCCTACGAGCAGTACTTC.

This chain links TRBV19 with TRBJ2-2; D might be TRBD2 (5 bases). CDR1 and CDR2 from the germline V gene are LNHDA and SQIVND (reference sequence). The CDR3 runs to 14 residues. V shed 3 bases and J shed 4 bases, with 9 bases lying between them. CDR3 DNA: TGTGCCAGTAGTATCTACGCGGGCACCGGGGAGCTGTTTTTT. This codes for CASSIYAGTGELFF.

This rearrangement joins TRBV11-3 to TRBJ2-1; 14 nucleotides line up with TRBD2. Trimming cost V 5 bases and J 0 bases; bases outside gene matches: 6. The CDR3 totals 18 residues. The V gene's germline CDR1 is SGHNT and CDR2 YENEEA. In nucleotides, the CDR3 is TGTGCCAGCAGCCCTTCCGGGACTAGCGGGAGCTCCTACAATGAGCAGTTCTTC. As protein: CASSPSGTSGSSYNEQFF.

V is TRBV19 and J is TRBJ2-7; 8 nucleotides agree with TRBD2. There are 15 residues in the CDR3. The trim removed 6 bases at V and 1 base at J, leaving 8 bases unmatched. CDR1 is LNHDA and CDR2 is SQIVND in the germline V gene (reference sequence). For the CDR3, the DNA is TGTGCCAGTAGGCTAGCGGGCGCAATTTCCTACGAGCAGTACTTC. Amino acids: CASRLAGAISYEQYF.

The chain couples TRBV28 to TRBJ1-2; D ambiguous. The CDR3 extends over 12 amino acids. Germline loops: CDR1 MDHEN, CDR2 SYDVKM. V was trimmed by 5 bases and J by 4 bases, leaving 8 bases between them. In DNA, the CDR3 is TGTGCCAGCAGTGGGCGCTTCTATGGCTACACCTTC. It yields the protein CASSGRFYGYTF.

Points on this clone: The same CDR3 also results from other DNA sequences found in this sample. The rearrangement joins TRBV27 to TRBJ1-5, with 7 bases that match TRBD1. Germline assignment: CDR1 MNHEY and CDR2 SMNVEV (reference sequence). The CDR3 totals 15 residues. Germline trimming cut 3 bases from V and 0 bases from J; bases unmatched to any gene: 2. The CDR3 loop is CASSLTGYSNQPQHF. The CDR3, as DNA: TGTGCCAGCAGTTTGACAGGGTATAGCAATCAGCCCCAGCATTTT.

The rearrangement uses TRBV30 and TRBJ2-5; TRBD1 matches at 8 bases. The length of the CDR3 is 16 residues. V was clipped by 2 bases and J by 2 bases; unmatched bases: 10. CDR1 and CDR2 (germline): GTSNPN, SVGIG (reference sequence). The CDR3 nucleotides are TGTGCCTGGAGTTCAACCATCCGGACAGGGCAAGAGACCCAGTACTTC. This sequence encodes CAWSSTIRTGQETQYF.

This clone was recorded once. The V call is TRBV6-5, the J call TRBJ1-4, with D perhaps matching TRBD1 (6 bases). Trimming left V 8 bases short and J 8 bases short, with 18 bases between. The CDR3 is made up of 14 amino acids. Looked up from germline, CDR1 is MNHEY and CDR2 is SVGAGI. The CDR3 protein is CASYEGPGEEKLFF. The CDR3 DNA is TGTGCCAGCTATGAAGGCCCAGGGGAAGAAAAACTGTTTTTT.

The chain joins TRBV5-6 to TRBJ1-6; a weak D match, TRBD1 (5 bases). Trimming removed 4 bases from V and 10 bases from J, with 18 bases in between. This CDR3 is built from 15 residues. Looked up from germline, CDR1 is SGHDT and CDR2 is YYEEEE. The CDR3 DNA reads as TGTGCCAGCAGCAAGGGAGGGGTCGGATGGTCACCCCTCCACTTT. This gives the protein CASSKGGVGWSPLHF.

This chain uses TRBV19 with TRBJ1-6; no reliable D call. Germline V gene lookup returns CDR1 LNHDA and CDR2 SQIVND (reference sequence). The length of the CDR3 is 16 residues. The V and J ends lost 3 bases and 0 bases respectively, with 9 bases between them. DNA for the CDR3: TGTGCCAGTAGTATTCGCCGCGTCTCCTATAATTCACCCCTCCACTTT. Translating gives CASSIRRVSYNSPLHF.